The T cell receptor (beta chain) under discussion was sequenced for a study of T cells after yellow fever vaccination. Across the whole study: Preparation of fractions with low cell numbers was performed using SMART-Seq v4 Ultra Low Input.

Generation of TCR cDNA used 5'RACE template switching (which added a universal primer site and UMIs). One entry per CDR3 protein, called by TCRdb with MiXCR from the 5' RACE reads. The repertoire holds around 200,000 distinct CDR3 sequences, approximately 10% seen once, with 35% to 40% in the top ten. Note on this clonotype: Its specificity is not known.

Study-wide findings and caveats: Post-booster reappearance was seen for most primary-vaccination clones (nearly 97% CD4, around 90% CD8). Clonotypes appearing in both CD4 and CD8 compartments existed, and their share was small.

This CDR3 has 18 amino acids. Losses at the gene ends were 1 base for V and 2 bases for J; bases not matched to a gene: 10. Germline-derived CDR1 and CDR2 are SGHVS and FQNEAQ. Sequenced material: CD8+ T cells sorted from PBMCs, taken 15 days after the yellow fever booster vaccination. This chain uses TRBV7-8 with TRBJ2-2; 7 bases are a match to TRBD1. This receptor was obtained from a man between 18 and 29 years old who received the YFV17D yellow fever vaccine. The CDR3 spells CASSLVWETGYNTGELFF. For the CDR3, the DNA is TGTGCCAGCAGCTTAGTTTGGGAGACAGGGTACAACACCGGGGAGCTGTTTTTT.